The T cell receptor beta chain described here comes from a study of TIL therapy for anti-PD-1-resistant metastatic lung cancer. The wider study: Most patients had lung adenocarcinoma. Study-level points and caveats: Treatment-naive, never-smoker and oncogene-addicted patients were overrepresented in this highly selected cohort. Many TIL product clones were absent from baseline tumor, suggesting clonal contraction.

The immunoSEQ assay was v3. Data came from immunoSEQ multiplex PCR; TCRdb stores just in-frame clones and leaves some out. This sample yields under 8,000 clones, of which roughly 67% are seen a single time; 17% belongs to the top ten. Looked up from germline, CDR1 is MNHEY and CDR2 is SMNVEV (reference sequence). The V gene lost 5 bases and the J gene lost 7 bases, with 12 bases spanning the gap. The CDR3 covers 14 residues. Time point defined: pre-treatment sample, taken before nivolumab and TIL therapy. Most excised metastases sampled were pleural nodules or supraclavicular lymph nodes. Progressing patients received lymphodepletion, expanded TIL infusion and IL-2. This clone was picked up a small number of times. As yet, its antigen is unknown.

Sequenced material: tumor tissue, taken at baseline. The chain combines TRBV27 with TRBJ1-6; maybe TRBD1 (5 bases). This receptor was taken from a person aged 25 to 85 with non-small cell lung cancer. The CDR3 loop is CASSPGGGNSPLHF. The CDR3 nucleotides are TGTGCCAGCAGTCCGGGGGGAGGGAATTCACCCCTCCACTTT.